One T cell receptor beta chain is described in this entry. Its specificity is not known. Reverse transcription of about 0.45 to 1 ug RNA was performed with random hexamers. The method of amplification for TCR beta CDR3 was immunoSEQ multiplex PCR, covering 54 Vbeta and 13 Jbeta. In TCRdb, the immunoSEQ multiplex PCR reads were re-called with MiXCR into one record per CDR3 protein. The table shows more than 75,000 distinct CDR3 sequences, with about 93% occurring only once. CDR1 and CDR2 (germline): SNHLY, FYNNEI. The CDR3 extends over 13 amino acids. Between the trimmed V and J ends, which lost 11 bases and 6 bases, there was a span of 19 bases. This sample stems from a study of CD8 T cells in Susac syndrome. Notes on the study in general: The study admitted that it had a relatively small number of individuals in its TCR sequencing and HLA analysis.

V gene TRBV2 combines with J gene TRBJ1-1; D is ambiguous. Sequencing was carried out using CD8+ T cells from PBMCs. The sequence came from a human donor in good health. The CDR3 region has the DNA TGTGCCGCAAGAAGGATGGGTCTGGCTGAAGCTTTCTTT. Amino acids: CAARRMGLAEAFF.